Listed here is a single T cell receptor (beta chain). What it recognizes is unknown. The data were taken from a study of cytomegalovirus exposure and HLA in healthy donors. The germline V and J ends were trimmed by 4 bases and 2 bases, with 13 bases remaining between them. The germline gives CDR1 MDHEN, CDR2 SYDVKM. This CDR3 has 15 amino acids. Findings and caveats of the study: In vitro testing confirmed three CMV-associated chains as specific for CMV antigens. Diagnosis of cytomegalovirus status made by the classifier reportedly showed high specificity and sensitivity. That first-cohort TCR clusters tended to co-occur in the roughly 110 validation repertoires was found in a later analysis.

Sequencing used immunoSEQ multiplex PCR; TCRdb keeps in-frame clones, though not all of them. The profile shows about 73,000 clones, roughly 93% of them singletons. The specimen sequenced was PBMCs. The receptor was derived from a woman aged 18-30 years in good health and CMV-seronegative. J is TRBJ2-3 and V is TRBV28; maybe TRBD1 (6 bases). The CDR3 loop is CASSSSEGHTDTQYF. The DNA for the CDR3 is TGTGCCAGCAGTTCGAGCGAGGGACACACAGATACGCAGTATTTT.